These 8 T cell receptor beta chains originate from one sample sequenced in a study of blood T cells in healthy people across ages. Primers used in a second PCR of roughly 7 to 12 cycles were a sample-barcoded 5' primer and a J-beta primer mix. TCRdb redid the calling of the 5' RACE reads with MiXCR, one entry per CDR3 protein. This sample has fewer than 2,000,000 distinct CDR3 sequences, with about two fifths found just once. Material: blood. The receptors shown here come from a human donor in good health.

The CDR3 DNA is TGTGCCATCAGTGATCTGACAGGGGAAGGACATGGCTACACCTTC. Its protein is CAISDLTGEGHGYTF. The chain couples TRBV10-3 to TRBJ1-2, with 8 bases fitting TRBD1. Trimming at V came to 3 bases and at J to 6 bases, leaving 9 bases not matched to a gene. CDR1 is ENHRY and CDR2 is SYGVKD in the germline V gene. This CDR3 is 15 amino acids long.

This clonotype was observed a few times. The J gene is TRBJ1-2, the V gene TRBV4-2; D may be TRBD1 (5 bases). Between the trimmed V and J ends, which lost 1 base and 6 bases, there was a span of 12 bases. Germline V CDR1 and CDR2: LGHNA, YNFKEQ. CDR3 length: 14 residues. The CDR3 region is CASSQAGQIHGYTF. CDR3 DNA sequence: TGTGCCAGCAGCCAAGCGGGGCAAATACATGGCTACACCTTC.

The rearrangement joins TRBV7-8 to TRBJ2-2; possible D gene TRBD1, 5 bases. This CDR3 spans 16 amino acids. Trimming took 5 bases from V and 6 from J, leaving 19 bases between them. Germline CDR1 SGHVS, CDR2 FQNEAQ. The DNA for the CDR3 is TGTGCCAGCAGCCGATCACAGGTTTTCGCCCCCGGGGAGCTGTTTTTT. The encoded protein is CASSRSQVFAPGELFF.

This chain uses TRBV12-3 or TRBV12-4 with TRBJ1-3, with 8 bases lining up with TRBD1. The V and J ends lost 5 bases and 0 bases, in that order; junction bases with no gene match: 9. The CDR3 totals 17 residues. In DNA, the CDR3 is TGTGCCAGCAGTCGGACAGGGAGGGGGAACTCTGGAAACACCATATATTTT. Residues: CASSRTGRGNSGNTIYF.

The sample holds a few counts of this clonotype. The J gene is TRBJ1-5, the V gene TRBV12-3 or TRBV12-4; tentative D call: TRBD1 (5 bases). V lost 5 bases and J lost 4, with 9 bases in between. CDR3 length: 13 residues. In nucleotides, the CDR3 is TGTGCCAGCAGTCCGACAGCGAATCAGCCCCAGCATTTT. It translates to CASSPTANQPQHF.

The chain links TRBV11-2 to TRBJ2-2, with D unresolved. The CDR3 contains 13 residues. V dropped 5 bases and J dropped 9 bases, with 13 bases sitting between them. Per germline, CDR1 SGHAT and CDR2 FQNNGV. CDR3: CASSVIALRELFF. The CDR3 DNA reads as TGTGCCAGCAGCGTAATAGCTCTCAGGGAGCTGTTTTTT.

This clonotype was recorded a few times. The chain couples TRBV28 to TRBJ2-1; 8 nucleotides line up with TRBD1. CDR1 and CDR2 (germline): MDHEN, SYDVKM. This CDR3 is 16 amino acids long. Trimming removed 2 bases from V and 2 bases from J; junction bases left unmatched: 5. CDR3 coding DNA: TGTGCCAGCAGTTTAATTGACAGGGGAACCTACAATGAGCAGTTCTTC. Encoded protein: CASSLIDRGTYNEQFF.

The table lists this clonotype with a few counts. The gene calls are TRBV29-1 and TRBJ2-4; D possibly corresponds to TRBD2 (5 bases). The J call may be faulty, since TRBJ2-7 better matches the DNA end. The CDR3 totals 12 residues. Germline loops: CDR1 SQVTM, CDR2 ANQGSEA. CDR3 sequence: CSVAIGGYEQYF. In DNA form, the CDR3 reads TGCAGCGTTGCTATAGGAGGTTACGAGCAGTACTTC.